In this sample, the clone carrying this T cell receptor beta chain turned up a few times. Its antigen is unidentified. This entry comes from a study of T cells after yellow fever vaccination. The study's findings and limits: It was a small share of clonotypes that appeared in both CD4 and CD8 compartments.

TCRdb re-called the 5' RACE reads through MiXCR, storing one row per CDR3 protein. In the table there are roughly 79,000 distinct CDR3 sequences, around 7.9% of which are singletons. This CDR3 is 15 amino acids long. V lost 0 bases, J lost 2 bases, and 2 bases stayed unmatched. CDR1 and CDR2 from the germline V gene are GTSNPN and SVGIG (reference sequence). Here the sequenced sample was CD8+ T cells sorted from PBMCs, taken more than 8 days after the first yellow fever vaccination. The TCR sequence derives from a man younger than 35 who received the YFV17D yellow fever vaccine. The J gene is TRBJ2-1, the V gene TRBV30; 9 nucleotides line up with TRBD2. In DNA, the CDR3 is TGTGCCTGGAGTGTAAAGCGGGGGGCCTACAATGAGCAGTTCTTC. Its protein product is CAWSVKRGAYNEQFF.